These 24 T cell receptor beta chains originate from one sample sequenced in a study of Ad26.COV2.S vaccination and SARS-CoV-2 variants. Indicated treatment: approximately 18 received Ad26.COV2.S at low or high dose, single or two shots; five or six received placebo; per-sample allocation not given. It was on day 63 after the first vaccine or placebo injection that samples were taken. Assay used: immunoSEQ multiplex PCR; TCRdb lists only in-frame clones, some missing. The data hold about 350,000 clones, with 86% observed a single time. The specimen was peripheral blood, collected in a trial of Ad26.COV2.S vaccine versus placebo. These receptor sequences come from a person aged 18-65 years who received the Ad26.COV2.S COVID-19 vaccine or a placebo.

In this sample, this clone turned up once. The V gene is TRBV3-1 (or the pseudogene TRBV3-2), the J gene TRBJ1-1; 8 bases agree with TRBD1. V shed 4 bases and J 6 bases; nucleotides not matched to a gene: 10. The germline gives CDR1 LGHDT, CDR2 YNNKEL (reference sequence). The CDR3 runs 15 residues. CDR3 nucleotides: TGTGCCAGCAGCCGAGCGGACAGGGCTTACTCTGAAGCTTTCTTT. It encodes CASSRADRAYSEAFF.

The V gene is TRBV27, the J gene TRBJ2-3; 13 nucleotides line up with TRBD2. Germline V gene data show CDR1 as MNHEY and CDR2 as SMNVEV (reference sequence). The CDR3 is made up of 16 amino acids. V gave up 3 bases and J gave up 4 bases; unmatched junction bases: 4. The CDR3 sequence: CASSFLLAGGPDTQYF. DNA for the CDR3: TGTGCCAGCAGTTTCTTACTAGCGGGAGGGCCAGATACGCAGTATTTT.

The chain combines TRBV19 with TRBJ2-1; 9 bases align to TRBD2. This CDR3 has 17 amino acids. The trim removed 3 bases at V and 7 bases at J, leaving 13 bases unmatched. Germline V gene data show CDR1 as LNHDA and CDR2 as SQIVND (reference sequence). CDR3 sequence reads: CASSIPNGGGRANEQFF. CDR3 coding DNA: TGTGCCAGTAGTATCCCAAATGGAGGCGGGAGGGCGAATGAGCAGTTCTTC. The whole variable domain, filled in from reference TRBV19 and TRBJ2-1, reads DGGITQSPKYLFRKEGQNVTLSCEQNLNHDAMYWYRQDPGQGLRLIYYSQIVNDFQKGDIAEGYSVSREKKESFPLTVTSAQKNPTAFYLCASSIPNGGGRANEQFFGPGTRLTVL.

The CDR3 loop reads CATSDRTGLLDTQYF. The DNA of the CDR3 is TGTGCCACCAGTGATCGGACAGGGTTATTGGATACGCAGTATTTT. This chain joins TRBV24-1 and TRBJ2-3; 8 nucleotides match TRBD1. The J segment lost 6 bases and the V segment lost 3 bases, leaving 7 bases of the junction unmatched. CDR3 length: 15 residues. Germline CDR1 and CDR2: KGHDR and SFDVKD.

The table lists this clone with a count of one. V and J are TRBV5-4 and TRBJ2-3; D possibly uses TRBD1 or TRBD2 (5 bases each). Trimming removed 4 bases at V and 5 bases at J, with 14 bases between. The CDR3 has 14 residues. CDR1 SGHNT and CDR2 YYREEE come from the germline V gene (reference sequence). The CDR3 here is CASSPGTRRDTQYF. The CDR3 region has the DNA TGTGCCAGCAGCCCCGGGACGCGTAGAGATACGCAGTATTTT.

The chain recombines TRBV7-2 with TRBJ2-7; 8 positions agree with TRBD2. CDR3 length: 15 residues. The V gene's germline CDR1 is SGHTA and CDR2 FQGNSA. V lost 5 bases and J lost 3; bases outside the gene matches: 9. CDR3 in amino acids: CASSPRPGGGYEQYF. The CDR3 region has the DNA TGTGCCAGCAGCCCCCGGCCGGGAGGGGGCTACGAGCAGTACTTC.

This chain connects TRBV3-1 (or the pseudogene TRBV3-2) to TRBJ1-6; 9 bases map to TRBD1. CDR1 and CDR2 (germline): LGHDT, YNNKEL (reference sequence). CDR3 length equals 14 residues. V lost 5 bases, J lost 8 bases, and 4 bases stayed unmatched. The CDR3 loop is CASSGQGRHSPLHF. CDR3 in DNA: TGTGCCAGCAGCGGACAGGGGAGGCATTCACCCCTCCACTTT.

This clone was found a few times. This CDR3 fails to terminate in the conserved phenylalanine or tryptophan, so it likely reflects a read error. The DNA is omitted, as the CDR3 cannot be located on it reliably, and the CDR3 follows TCRdb's listing. V gene TRBV4-2 combines with J gene TRBJ1-2; the listed D gene, TRBD1, was not tested against the DNA. The CDR3 spans 14 residues, counting both ends. Germline-derived CDR1 and CDR2 are LGHNA and YNFKEQ. The CDR3 spells CASSQPGTGGLATL.

The chain combines TRBV27 with TRBJ2-1, with a tentative D call TRBD2 (5 bases). From germline, CDR1 is MNHEY and CDR2 SMNVEV (reference sequence). The V gene lost 4 bases and the J gene lost 3 bases, with 10 bases spanning the gap. CDR3 length equals 14 residues. The CDR3 DNA is TGTGCCAGCAGTTCGGGGTTGAACTACAATGAGCAGTTCTTC. Its protein is CASSSGLNYNEQFF.

The chain carries TRBV9 and TRBJ2-5; 8 positions agree with TRBD2. Germline CDR1 reads SGDLS; CDR2 reads YYNGEE. The ends lost 7 bases at V and 3 bases at J; junction bases unmatched: 14. CDR3 length: 16 amino acids. CDR3 residues: CASRAGLAGTEETQYF. CDR3 in DNA: TGTGCCAGCCGGGCAGGGTTAGCGGGGACTGAAGAGACCCAGTACTTC.

The chain carries TRBV19 and TRBJ1-4; 7 nucleotides agree with TRBD1. CDR3 length equals 12 residues. Unmatched junction bases numbered 3, after V lost 6 bases and J lost 8 bases. Looked up from germline, CDR1 is LNHDA and CDR2 is SQIVND (reference sequence). The CDR3 coding sequence is TGTGCCAGTAGGCAGGGGGAGGAAAAACTGTTTTTT. This codes for CASRQGEEKLFF.

CDR3 DNA: TGTGCCAGCAGCTACTCGACTAGCGGGATTTACAATGAGCAGTTCTTC. It translates to CASSYSTSGIYNEQFF. This chain links TRBV7-2 with TRBJ2-1; 11 bases are a match to TRBD2. The junction had 6 bases not matched to a gene; V was cut back by 4 bases and J by 4 bases. The germline V gene encodes CDR1 SGHTA and CDR2 FQGNSA. This CDR3 is built from 16 residues.

V is TRBV7-3 and J is TRBJ2-3, with 10 bases lining up with TRBD1. V was clipped by 6 bases and J by 4 bases; unmatched bases: 4. The CDR3 has 14 residues. In germline, CDR1 is SGHTA, CDR2 FQGTGA. The CDR3, as DNA: TGTGCCAGCAGATCCGGGACAGGGGCAGATACGCAGTATTTT. This codes for CASRSGTGADTQYF.

This chain links TRBV10-3 with TRBJ1-1, with no clear D. This CDR3 is 15 amino acids long. CDR1 and CDR2 from the germline V gene are ENHRY and SYGVKD. Trimming stripped 6 bases from V and 0 bases from J, with 14 bases between. Here the CDR3 reads CAIRGSELLNTEAFF. The CDR3 nucleotides are TGTGCCATCAGGGGCTCGGAGCTCCTGAACACTGAAGCTTTCTTT.

A single count supports this clone. The chain recombines TRBV7-2 with TRBJ2-3, with TRBD2 matching over 9 bases. V was clipped by 3 bases and J by 0 bases; unmatched bases: 4. The CDR3 contains 16 residues. Per germline, CDR1 SGHTA and CDR2 FQGNSA. Here the CDR3 reads CASSFRGGASTDTQYF. The CDR3 DNA is TGTGCCAGCAGCTTTCGCGGGGGGGCTAGCACAGATACGCAGTATTTT.

The chain employs TRBV6-2 or TRBV6-3 and TRBJ1-3; weak D call: TRBD1 (5 bases). Germline V lookup: CDR1 MNHEY, CDR2 SVGEGT. This CDR3 contains 13 residues. V was pared by 6 bases and J by 5 bases, with 11 bases between. In DNA form, the CDR3 reads TGTGCCAGCAGCCGGGACCCGCGAAACACCATATATTTT. Translating gives CASSRDPRNTIYF.

In nucleotides, the CDR3 is TGTGCCAGCAGCTCGTTTCTTAGCGGGAGGGTGAGTAATGAGCAGTTCTTC. The encoded protein is CASSSFLSGRVSNEQFF. The chain employs TRBV5-6 and TRBJ2-1; 11 positions match TRBD2. Germline V lookup: CDR1 SGHDT, CDR2 YYEEEE. This CDR3 is 17 amino acids long. With 3 bases clipped from V and 7 bases from J, the junction kept 12 bases outside the gene matches.

The rearrangement links TRBV28 to TRBJ2-7; TRBD2 is a possible D gene (6 bases). CDR1 and CDR2 (germline): MDHEN, SYDVKM. This CDR3 contains 14 residues. The V and J ends lost 5 bases and 3 bases respectively, with 14 bases between them. CDR3 sequence reads: CASSTGTLGYEQYF. The CDR3 DNA reads TGTGCCAGCAGTACCGGGACTTTAGGCTACGAGCAGTACTTC. The entire variable domain, with the rest obtained from reference TRBV28 and TRBJ2-7, is as follows: DVKVTQSSRYLVKRTGEKVFLECVQDMDHENMFWYRQDPGLGLRLIYFSYDVKMKEKGDIPEGYSVSREKKERFSLILESASTNQTSMYLCASSTGTLGYEQYFGPGTRLTVT.

V gene TRBV11-2 combines with J gene TRBJ1-4; 9 bases line up with TRBD1. Trimming removed 4 bases from V and 8 bases from J; junction bases left unmatched: 11. Germline V gene sequence: CDR1 SGHAT, CDR2 FQNNGV. This CDR3 has 16 amino acids. CDR3 sequence reads: CASSYPTGGVREKLFF. As DNA, the CDR3 is TGTGCCAGCAGCTACCCGACAGGGGGGGTTCGAGAAAAACTGTTTTTT.

This chain joins TRBV27 and TRBJ2-7, with D hard to call. Trimming removed 5 bases at V and 2 bases at J, with 13 bases between. The germline V gene encodes CDR1 MNHEY and CDR2 SMNVEV (reference sequence). The CDR3 runs to 14 residues. The CDR3 reads CASSPETSPYEQYF. In DNA, the CDR3 is TGTGCCAGCAGTCCCGAGACTTCCCCCTACGAGCAGTACTTC.

The gene calls are TRBV20-1 and TRBJ1-2; a possible D gene is TRBD1 (5 bases). The germline V gene has CDR1 DFQATT and CDR2 SNEGSKA (reference sequence). CDR3 length: 11 amino acids. V gave up 3 bases and J gave up 6 bases, with 8 bases separating them. The CDR3 DNA sequence: TGCAGTGCTAGCCGCAGGGATGGCTACACCTTC. It specifies CSASRRDGYTF.

The chain is built from TRBV6-6 and TRBJ2-3; maybe TRBD1 (6 bases). The CDR3 is 14 residues long. V lost 4 bases, J lost 2 bases, and 10 bases lay in between. Germline lookup yields CDR1 MNHNY and CDR2 SVGAGI (reference sequence). CDR3 nucleotide sequence: TGTGCCAGCAGTTCGACAGGATTCACAGATACGCAGTATTTT. It translates to CASSSTGFTDTQYF.

The chain employs TRBV9 and TRBJ1-4; no reliable D call. The CDR3 contains 14 residues. CDR1 and CDR2 from the germline V gene are SGDLS and YYNGEE. V lost 0 bases, J lost 6 bases, and 9 bases lay in between. The CDR3 DNA reads as TGTGCCAGCAGCGTAGGAGGGATTGATGAAAAACTGTTTTTT. The encoded protein is CASSVGGIDEKLFF.

The V gene is TRBV5-4, the J gene TRBJ2-7; 8 positions agree with TRBD1. The CDR3 has 15 amino acids. Germline V lookup: CDR1 SGHNT, CDR2 YYREEE (reference sequence). J lost 1 base, V lost 3 bases, and 6 bases had no gene match. The chain's CDR3 is CASSWAGGRSYEQYF. The CDR3 DNA reads as TGTGCCAGCAGCTGGGCAGGGGGCCGTTCCTACGAGCAGTACTTC.